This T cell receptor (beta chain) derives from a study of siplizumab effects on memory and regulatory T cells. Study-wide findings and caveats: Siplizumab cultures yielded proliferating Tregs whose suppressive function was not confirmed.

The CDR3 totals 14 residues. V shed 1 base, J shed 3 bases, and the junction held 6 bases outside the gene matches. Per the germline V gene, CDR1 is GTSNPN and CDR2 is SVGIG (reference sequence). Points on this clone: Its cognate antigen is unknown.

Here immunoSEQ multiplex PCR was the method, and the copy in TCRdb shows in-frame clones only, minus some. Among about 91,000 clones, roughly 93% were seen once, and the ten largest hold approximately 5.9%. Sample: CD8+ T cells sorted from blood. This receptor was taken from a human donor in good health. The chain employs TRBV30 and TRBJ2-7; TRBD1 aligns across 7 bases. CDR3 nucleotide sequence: TGTGCCTGGAGTGAAGGCAGGGGGATCTACGAGCAGTACTTC. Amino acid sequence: CAWSEGRGIYEQYF.